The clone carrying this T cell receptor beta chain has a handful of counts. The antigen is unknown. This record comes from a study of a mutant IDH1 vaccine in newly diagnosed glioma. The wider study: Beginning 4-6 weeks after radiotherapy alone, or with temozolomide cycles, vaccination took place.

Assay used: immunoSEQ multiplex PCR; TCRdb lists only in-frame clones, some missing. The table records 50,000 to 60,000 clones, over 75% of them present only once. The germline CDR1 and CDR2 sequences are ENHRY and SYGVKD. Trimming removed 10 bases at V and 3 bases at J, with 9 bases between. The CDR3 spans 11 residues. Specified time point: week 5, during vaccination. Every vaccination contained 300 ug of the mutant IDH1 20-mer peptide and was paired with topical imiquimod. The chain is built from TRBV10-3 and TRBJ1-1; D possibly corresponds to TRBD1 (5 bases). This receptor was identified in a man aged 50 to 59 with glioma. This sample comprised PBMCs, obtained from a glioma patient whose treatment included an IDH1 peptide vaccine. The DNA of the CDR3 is TGTGCCACTAAAGGGGACACTGAAGCTTTCTTT. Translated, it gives CATKGDTEAFF.